This note documents a single T cell receptor (beta chain) sequence. V was pared by 4 bases and J by 0 bases, with 16 bases between. Germline V gene data show CDR1 as SGHNT and CDR2 as YYREEE (reference sequence). The CDR3 is 16 residues long. The sample belongs to a study of blood T cell repertoires in COVID-19. Original analysis: How many nucleated cells were present was estimated from reference gene primer amplification. The table came from immunoSEQ multiplex PCR; TCRdb's copy has only in-frame clones and leaves some out. Clone size and the V and J calls come from that table; the DNA yielded D and trimming. The repertoire holds about 67,000 clones, around 90% seen once, with around a fifth in the top ten.

The chain joins TRBV5-4 to TRBJ1-1; D call uncertain. What was sequenced was peripheral blood. This receptor was identified in a woman older than 75 with acute or convalescent COVID-19. For the CDR3, the DNA is TGTGCCAGCAGCAGAGGGAGGGCAGTAGTGAACACTGAAGCTTTCTTT. Translation: CASSRGRAVVNTEAFF.